This TCR beta chain was profiled in a study of CD4 T cells in relation to SARS-CoV-2 and coronaviruses. Whole-study context: ViraFEST: approximately 10-day antigen culture of PBMCs, then TCR beta CDR3 sequencing.

The study, taken as a whole, reports: Compared with monoreactive clones, crossreactive clones showed significantly weaker SARS-CoV-2 expansion.

The V end was cut by 6 bases, the J end by 4 bases, with 12 bases between. The CDR3 runs to 13 residues. On this clone itself: Its antigen is unknown.

Sequencing was performed with immunoSEQ multiplex PCR; in TCRdb, only in-frame clones are kept and a portion is missing. Of 35,000 or so clones in the sample, over 60% are singletons; the top ten hold around 20%. The genes are TRBV12-3 or TRBV12-4 and TRBJ1-1; possible D gene TRBD1, 6 bases. The material sequenced was memory CD4+ T cells from PBMCs, cultured in vitro. The receptor was isolated from an adult with COVID-19. DNA of the CDR3: TGTGCCAGCAGCCGGGGGGCGGCCACTGAAGCTTTCTTT. Protein product: CASSRGAATEAFF.